Below are 13 T cell receptor beta chains sequenced from a single sample in a study of blood T cell repertoires in COVID-19. Generated by immunoSEQ multiplex PCR, the TCRdb table keeps only in-frame clones and is missing some. This sample has over 300,000 clones, with about 86% found just once. Sequencing input: peripheral blood. Receptors were obtained from a woman in her forties or fifties with acute or convalescent COVID-19.

V gene TRBV9 combines with J gene TRBJ1-5, with D possibly TRBD1 on 6 matching bases. The ends were cut back, 3 bases at V and 4 bases at J, with 14 bases in the middle. The CDR3 is 15 amino acids. The germline gives CDR1 SGDLS, CDR2 YYNGEE. The CDR3 protein is CASSAGLTGNQPQHF. The CDR3 DNA follows: TGTGCCAGCAGCGCGGGGTTGACAGGAAATCAGCCCCAGCATTTT.

CDR3 nucleotides: TGCAGTGCGCCCAGGGATACGCAGTATTTT. This sequence encodes CSAPRDTQYF. The V and J genes are TRBV20-1 and TRBJ2-3, with D hard to call. Germline CDR1 and CDR2: DFQATT and SNEGSKA (reference sequence). With 6 bases removed from V and 6 bases from J, the gap between germline ends came to 7 bases. The CDR3 is 10 amino acids.

This clone was counted a few times. The chain links TRBV2 to TRBJ1-1, with D unresolved. Germline V gene sequence: CDR1 SNHLY, CDR2 FYNNEI. CDR3 length: 12 amino acids. V was cut by 4 bases and J by 6 bases, with 9 bases left in between. The CDR3 reads CASSVFLPEAFF. Written as DNA, the CDR3 is TGTGCCAGCAGTGTCTTCCTCCCTGAAGCTTTCTTT.

The chain recombines TRBV9 with TRBJ2-5; TRBD2 aligns across 9 bases. The germline CDR1 and CDR2 sequences are SGDLS and YYNGEE. The J segment lost 1 base and the V segment lost 0 bases, leaving 4 bases of the junction unmatched. The CDR3 sequence is 16 residues long. CDR3 in DNA: TGTGCCAGCAGCGTAGAGCGGGAGGAGTCCCAAGAGACCCAGTACTTC. Encoded protein: CASSVEREESQETQYF.

The V gene is TRBV7-8, the J gene TRBJ2-7; 7 bases map to TRBD1. This CDR3 comprises 14 residues. The junction had 8 bases not matched to a gene; V was cut back by 5 bases and J by 4 bases. Germline CDR1 and CDR2: SGHVS and FQNEAQ. CDR3 sequence: CASSQTGIRYEQYF. For the CDR3, the DNA is TGTGCCAGCAGCCAGACAGGGATTAGGTACGAGCAGTACTTC.

The chain has TRBV7-9 and TRBJ2-5, with D possibly being TRBD1 (6 bases). V was shortened by 4 bases and J by 2 bases, with 17 bases between the two germline ends. The CDR3 contains 16 residues. Germline V lookup: CDR1 SEHNR, CDR2 FQNEAQ (reference sequence). The CDR3 DNA reads TGTGCCAGCAGCTCTACTAGGGGGAACCATCAAGAGACCCAGTACTTC. Its protein is CASSSTRGNHQETQYF.

Only one count was recorded for this clone. The V call is TRBV30, the J call TRBJ1-2; D perhaps matches TRBD1 (6 bases). Germline CDR1 and CDR2: GTSNPN and SVGIG (reference sequence). The CDR3 covers 11 residues. Deletions cut 4 bases from V and 6 bases from J, with 9 bases between. The CDR3 protein is CAWNRENGYTF. The CDR3 DNA follows: TGTGCCTGGAACAGGGAAAATGGCTACACCTTC.

The chain couples TRBV6-1 to TRBJ1-4, with 8 nucleotides matching TRBD1. Germline loops: CDR1 MNHNS, CDR2 SASEGT. This CDR3 has 16 amino acids. V was clipped by 4 bases and J by 0 bases; unmatched bases: 4. In DNA, the CDR3 is TGTGCCAGCAGTGTCCACAGGGGGACAACTAATGAAAAACTGTTTTTT. Amino acids: CASSVHRGTTNEKLFF.

This clone was seen just once. The rearrangement joins TRBV25-1 to TRBJ2-1; D is possibly TRBD2 (5 bases). The germline V gene has CDR1 MGHDK and CDR2 SYGVNS. The CDR3 length is 16 residues. V was pared by 3 bases and J by 3 bases, with 15 bases between. The CDR3 sequence: CASSDVNFGIYNEQFF. The CDR3 nucleotides are TGTGCCAGCAGTGACGTAAACTTCGGGATCTACAATGAGCAGTTCTTC.

The chain couples TRBV4-1 to TRBJ1-4; no clear D. CDR3 length: 14 residues. Trimming stripped 1 base from V and 4 bases from J, with 7 bases between. Germline V CDR1 and CDR2: MGHRA, YSYEKL. CDR3 sequence: CASSQGPINEKLFF. Here the CDR3 DNA reads TGCGCCAGCAGCCAAGGGCCCATTAATGAAAAACTGTTTTTT.

This chain joins TRBV19 and TRBJ1-2; the match to TRBD1 covers 7 bases. V gave up 5 bases and J gave up 3 bases; unmatched junction bases: 6. Germline V lookup: CDR1 LNHDA, CDR2 SQIVND (reference sequence). The CDR3 has 14 residues. DNA of the CDR3: TGTGCCAGTAGTGAACAACAGGGGTACTATGGCTACACCTTC. Protein sequence: CASSEQQGYYGYTF.

The rearrangement uses TRBV18 and TRBJ1-1; possible D gene TRBD1, 5 bases. The CDR3 runs 14 residues. Germline V gene data show CDR1 as KGHSH and CDR2 as LQKENI. Trimming stripped 3 bases from V and 3 bases from J, with 11 bases between. In nucleotides, the CDR3 is TGTGCCAGCTCACCCCGCCCGGGGGACACTGAAGCTTTCTTT. Its translation is CASSPRPGDTEAFF.

The rearrangement joins TRBV4-1 to TRBJ2-5; 8 bases are shared with TRBD2. Germline V gene sequence: CDR1 MGHRA, CDR2 YSYEKL. Trimming at V came to 0 bases and at J to 4 bases, leaving 7 bases not matched to a gene. The CDR3 loop spans 16 amino acids. Here the CDR3 reads CASSQDGGAGSETQYF. The CDR3 nucleotides read TGCGCCAGCAGCCAAGACGGGGGGGCGGGTTCAGAGACCCAGTACTTC.